Following are 29 T cell receptor beta chains from one sample sequenced in a study of CD8 T cells in Susac syndrome. Reverse transcription of roughly 0.5 to 1 ug RNA used random hexamers. One entry per CDR3 protein, called by TCRdb with MiXCR from the immunoSEQ multiplex PCR reads. The profile covers 170,000 or so distinct CDR3 sequences, with about 94% appearing a single time and approximately 0.094% taken by the ten largest. The source material was CD4+ T cells from PBMCs. The receptors were sampled from a human donor with multiple sclerosis.

V usage is TRBV13 and J usage is TRBJ1-1, with TRBD1 matching 7 bases. Germline CDR1 is PRHDT and CDR2 is FYEKMQ (reference sequence). The CDR3 is made up of 14 amino acids. V lost 6 bases, J lost 1 base, and 5 bases stayed unmatched. CDR3 in amino acids: CASRNRGRNTEAFF. CDR3 bases: TGTGCCAGCAGGAACAGGGGACGGAACACTGAAGCTTTCTTT.

This chain connects TRBV2 to TRBJ2-7; D tentatively fits TRBD1 or TRBD2 (5 bases each). The germline gives CDR1 SNHLY, CDR2 FYNNEI. Trimming removed 4 bases from V and 4 bases from J, with 11 bases in between. CDR3 length equals 13 residues. CDR3 residues: CASSGQGTYEQYF. Written as DNA, the CDR3 is TGTGCCAGCAGTGGACAAGGGACGTACGAGCAGTACTTC.

The V gene is TRBV4-3, the J gene TRBJ1-1; a weak D match, TRBD1 (6 bases). V was cut by 4 bases and J by 1 base, with 10 bases left in between. CDR1 and CDR2 from the germline V gene are LGHNA and YSLEER. The CDR3 loop spans 14 amino acids. CDR3 nucleotide sequence: TGCGCCAGCAGCCGACAACAGGGGAACACTGAAGCTTTCTTT. This codes for CASSRQQGNTEAFF.

This clonotype was detected once. The genes are TRBV4-3 and TRBJ2-3; 9 bases fit TRBD1. Looked up from germline, CDR1 is LGHNA and CDR2 is YSLEER. This CDR3 contains 18 residues. V trimming: 0 bases; J trimming: 4 bases; junction bases outside the gene matches: 11. As DNA, the CDR3 is TGCGCCAGCAGCCAAGATCTTGACGGGACAGGGTATTCAGATACGCAGTATTTT. As protein: CASSQDLDGTGYSDTQYF.

V and J are TRBV4-3 and TRBJ1-3; no definite D call. The germline V gene has CDR1 LGHNA and CDR2 YSLEER. This CDR3 comprises 16 residues. The germline V and J ends were trimmed by 0 bases and 3 bases, with 12 bases remaining between them. CDR3 DNA sequence: TGCGCCAGCAGCCAAGAAACCTTCCGAGGTGGAAACACCATATATTTT. It encodes CASSQETFRGGNTIYF.

The chain combines TRBV28 with TRBJ1-2; the D is unclear. Germline V gene sequence: CDR1 MDHEN, CDR2 SYDVKM. V was shortened by 4 bases and J by 0 bases, with 12 bases between the two germline ends. The CDR3 is 15 amino acids. DNA of the CDR3: TGTGCCAGCAGTTCAGTCGACACTTCTAACTATGGCTACACCTTC. It encodes CASSSVDTSNYGYTF.

As for this clonotype: The junction differs from germline at one of its ends, possibly a read error. The rearrangement joins TRBV5-6 to TRBJ1-3, with 7 nucleotides matching TRBD1. Germline CDR1 SGHDT, CDR2 YYEEEE. The CDR3 contains 16 residues. CDR3 DNA sequence: TGTGCCAGCAGCCGTGGGACAGCTAACTCTGAAAACACCATATATTTT. Protein: CASSRGTANSENTIYF.

The chain uses TRBV6-2 or TRBV6-3 and TRBJ2-5; 10 positions agree with TRBD2. CDR3 length equals 14 residues. V lost 6 bases to trimming and J lost 5 bases; unmatched junction nucleotides: 6. The germline V gene encodes CDR1 MNHEY and CDR2 SVGEGT. CDR3 loop: CASSSSGRLETQYF. In nucleotides, the CDR3 is TGTGCCAGCAGCTCTAGCGGGAGATTGGAGACCCAGTACTTC.

This clonotype was seen a single time. The chain carries TRBV7-6 and TRBJ2-7, with D unresolved. CDR3 length equals 12 residues. In germline, CDR1 is SGHVS, CDR2 FNYEAQ. V was pared by 5 bases and J by 6 bases, with 11 bases between. CDR3 sequence (DNA): TGTGCCAGCAGCCGCCCGATGGGCGAGCAGTACTTC. Its protein product is CASSRPMGEQYF.

The CDR3 DNA is TGTGCCAGCAGTGAAATGGTGGGGGCGAGGGCTGAAGCTTTCTTT. It yields the protein CASSEMVGARAEAFF. The chain links TRBV6-1 to TRBJ1-1, with D perhaps TRBD1 (6 bases). Trimming stripped 2 bases from V and 6 bases from J, with 16 bases between. This CDR3 region has 15 residues. Germline lookup yields CDR1 MNHNS and CDR2 SASEGT.

The chain joins TRBV3-1 to TRBJ1-2; the match to TRBD1 covers 8 bases. The germline V gene encodes CDR1 LGHDT and CDR2 YNNKEL (reference sequence). Trimming took 3 bases from V and 0 from J; bases not matched to a gene: 0. The CDR3 extends over 14 amino acids. The CDR3 region is CASSQTGANYGYTF. The CDR3 coding sequence is TGTGCCAGCAGCCAGACAGGGGCTAACTATGGCTACACCTTC.

The chain combines TRBV7-2 with TRBJ2-7, with D possibly being TRBD1 (6 bases). This CDR3 region has 14 residues. V shed 5 bases and J shed 4 bases, with 15 bases lying between them. Germline V CDR1 and CDR2: SGHTA, FQGNSA. CDR3 in amino acids: CASSLAQGRYEQYF. The CDR3 DNA is TGTGCCAGCAGCCTTGCACAGGGTAGGTACGAGCAGTACTTC. Together with reference TRBV7-2 and TRBJ2-7, the CDR3 gives the full variable domain: GAGVSQSPSNKVTEKGKDVELRCDPISGHTALYWYRQSLGQGLEFLIYFQGNSAPDKSGLPSDRFSAERTGGSVSTLTIQRTQQEDSAVYLCASSLAQGRYEQYFGPGTRLTVT.

This clonotype was counted once. The chain joins TRBV12-3 or TRBV12-4 to TRBJ1-5; 7 bases line up with TRBD1. After removal of 0 bases from V and 9 bases from J, the junction contained 8 bases not matched to a gene. The CDR3 is made up of 15 amino acids. The CDR3 here is CASSLAQGESRPQHF. As DNA, the CDR3 is TGTGCCAGCAGTTTAGCGCAGGGGGAATCGAGGCCCCAGCATTTT.

This chain links TRBV7-9 with TRBJ1-1; the D gene is possibly TRBD1 (5 bases). The CDR3 runs to 18 residues. Per the germline V gene, CDR1 is SEHNR and CDR2 is FQNEAQ (reference sequence). Trimming took off 2 bases at V and 4 bases at J, with 23 bases between the two ends. CDR3 residues: CASSLWQLRAGRSTEAFF. Written as DNA, the CDR3 is TGTGCCAGCAGCTTATGGCAATTAAGAGCAGGGAGGAGCACTGAAGCTTTCTTT.

The chain has TRBV10-3 and TRBJ1-2, with D possibly being TRBD1 (5 bases). V shed 0 bases and J shed 1 base, with 9 bases lying between them. The CDR3 sequence is 15 residues long. Germline CDR1 is ENHRY and CDR2 is SYGVKD. CDR3 sequence (DNA): TGTGCCATCAGTGAGTCCAAGGGGATTAACTATGGCTACACCTTC. Translating it yields CAISESKGINYGYTF.

The CDR3 here is CASSQDVQRSNEKLFF. The CDR3 region has the DNA TGCGCCAGCAGCCAAGACGTCCAGCGGTCTAATGAAAAACTGTTTTTT. The rearrangement links TRBV4-3 to TRBJ1-4; no definite D call. Per germline, CDR1 LGHNA and CDR2 YSLEER. With 0 bases removed from V and 3 bases from J, the gap between germline ends came to 11 bases. The CDR3 has 16 amino acids.

This chain connects TRBV5-1 to TRBJ2-7; 9 bases fit TRBD1. V shed 3 bases, J shed 6 bases, and the junction held 7 bases outside the gene matches. The CDR3 is made up of 14 amino acids. Germline CDR1 SGHRS, CDR2 YFSETQ. The CDR3 coding sequence is TGCGCCAGCAGCTCACAGGGGGCAAATGTCGAGCAGTACTTC. Translated: CASSSQGANVEQYF.

The CDR3 is CASSLQGGMNTEAFF. The CDR3 bases are TGTGCCAGCAGCTTACAGGGGGGGATGAACACTGAAGCTTTCTTT. J is TRBJ1-1 and V is TRBV7-2, with TRBD1 identical over 7 bases. V shed 2 bases, J shed 0 bases, and the junction held 3 bases outside the gene matches. Germline V gene lookup returns CDR1 SGHTA and CDR2 FQGNSA. This CDR3 region has 15 residues.

This clonotype has just a few counts. CDR3: CSVEGQTYEQYF. CDR3 in DNA: TGCAGCGTTGAAGGACAAACCTACGAGCAGTACTTC. The J gene is TRBJ2-7, the V gene TRBV29-1; D is unclear. The CDR3 extends over 12 amino acids. Trimming cost V 1 base and J 2 bases, with 6 bases left between them. Per the germline V gene, CDR1 is SQVTM and CDR2 is ANQGSEA.

In this sample, this clonotype turned up once. The chain employs TRBV13 and TRBJ2-7, with 7 bases fitting TRBD1. Germline V gene data show CDR1 as PRHDT and CDR2 as FYEKMQ (reference sequence). CDR3 length equals 15 residues. Germline trimming cut 5 bases from V and 5 bases from J; bases unmatched to any gene: 12. This CDR3 reads CASSPTPETGNEQYF. The CDR3 nucleotides read TGTGCCAGCAGCCCAACACCAGAGACAGGGAACGAGCAGTACTTC.

The genes are TRBV30 and TRBJ1-6; D gene uncertain. Between the trimmed V and J ends, which lost 1 base and 10 bases, there was a span of 11 bases. The CDR3 is 13 amino acids. Per the germline V gene, CDR1 is GTSNPN and CDR2 is SVGIG (reference sequence). The CDR3 protein is CAWSDLVESPLHF. DNA of the CDR3: TGTGCCTGGAGTGACCTAGTGGAATCACCCCTCCACTTT.

The V call is TRBV24-1, the J call TRBJ2-3, with D possibly being TRBD1 (6 bases). The ends were cut back, 4 bases at V and 3 bases at J, with 19 bases in the middle. There are 17 residues in the CDR3. The germline V gene encodes CDR1 KGHDR and CDR2 SFDVKD. The CDR3 here is CATSDPTGRRDTDTQYF. CDR3 nucleotide sequence: TGTGCCACCAGTGACCCTACAGGGAGACGGGATACAGATACGCAGTATTTT.

The chain carries TRBV28 and TRBJ2-5; TRBD2 matches at 9 bases. Germline V gives CDR1 MDHEN, CDR2 SYDVKM. V trimming: 4 bases; J trimming: 5 bases; junction bases outside the gene matches: 2. The CDR3 covers 13 residues. The CDR3 DNA sequence: TGTGCCAGCAGTTCAGGGACTAGCGAGACCCAGTACTTC. This codes for CASSSGTSETQYF.

The chain recombines TRBV7-2 with TRBJ2-5; TRBD2 matches at 14 bases. This CDR3 contains 19 residues. The ends lost 0 bases at V and 1 base at J; junction bases unmatched: 7. In germline, CDR1 is SGHTA, CDR2 FQGNSA. CDR3 region: CASSLASSGLAGAQETQYF. The CDR3 nucleotides are TGTGCCAGCAGCTTAGCGAGTTCGGGACTAGCGGGGGCCCAAGAGACCCAGTACTTC.

The chain recombines TRBV7-8 with TRBJ2-7, with 9 bases identical to TRBD2. The length of the CDR3 is 14 residues. V lost 5 bases to trimming and J lost 6 bases; unmatched junction nucleotides: 8. Germline CDR1 is SGHVS and CDR2 is FQNEAQ. The CDR3 coding sequence is TGTGCCAGCAGCCTGACTAGCGGCGGACTCGAGCAGTACTTC. It encodes CASSLTSGGLEQYF.

V usage is TRBV20-1 and J usage is TRBJ1-5; TRBD1 agrees at 11 bases. Per the germline V gene, CDR1 is DFQATT and CDR2 is SNEGSKA (reference sequence). The CDR3 covers 16 residues. Germline trimming cut 1 base from V and 7 bases from J; bases unmatched to any gene: 9. The CDR3 DNA follows: TGCAGTGCTAGAGGGTGGGGGACAGGGGGAAACCAGCCCCAGCATTTT. Translated: CSARGWGTGGNQPQHF.

J is TRBJ2-5 and V is TRBV2; 12 nucleotides match TRBD2. Germline V gives CDR1 SNHLY, CDR2 FYNNEI. The CDR3 is 16 amino acids. V lost 5 bases, J lost 4 bases, and 8 bases stayed unmatched. CDR3 bases: TGTGCCAGCAGTTCAATGACTAGCGGGAGAGGAGAGACCCAGTACTTC. Amino acids: CASSSMTSGRGETQYF.

The CDR3: CASSPGQGDYGYTF. The CDR3 DNA reads as TGTGCCAGCAGCCCCGGACAGGGGGACTATGGCTACACCTTC. The genes are TRBV6-5 and TRBJ1-2, with 10 bases matching TRBD1. The germline V gene encodes CDR1 MNHEY and CDR2 SVGAGI. The CDR3 totals 14 residues. V lost 6 bases, J lost 3 bases, and 4 bases stayed unmatched.

The chain employs TRBV6-1 and TRBJ1-4, with D possibly TRBD1 on 6 matching bases. CDR3 size: 13 residues. Looked up from germline, CDR1 is MNHNS and CDR2 is SASEGT. V lost 7 bases, J lost 7 bases, and 13 bases lay in between. The CDR3 spells CASTTGRSEKLFF. CDR3 DNA sequence: TGTGCCAGCACCACAGGGCGGAGTGAAAAACTGTTTTTT.